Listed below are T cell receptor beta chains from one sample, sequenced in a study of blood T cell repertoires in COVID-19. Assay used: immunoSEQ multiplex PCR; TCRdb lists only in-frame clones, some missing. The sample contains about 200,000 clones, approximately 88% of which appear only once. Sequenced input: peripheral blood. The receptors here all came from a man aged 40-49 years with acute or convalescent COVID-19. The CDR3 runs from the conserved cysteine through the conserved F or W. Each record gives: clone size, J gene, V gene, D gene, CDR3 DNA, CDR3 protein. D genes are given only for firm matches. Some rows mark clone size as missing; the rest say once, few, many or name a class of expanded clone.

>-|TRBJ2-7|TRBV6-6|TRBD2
TGTGCCAGCAGGCATACCGGGACTAGCGGGAGCAACTTC
CASRHTGTSGSNF
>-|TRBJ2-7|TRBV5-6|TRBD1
TGTGCCAGCAGCTTGGCCCCGGGACAGAAAATCTTC
CASSLAPGQKIF
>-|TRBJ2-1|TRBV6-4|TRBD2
TGTGCCAGCAGCCCTTTGGCGGGGGGGGACAATGAGCAGTTCTTC
CASSPLAGGDNEQFF
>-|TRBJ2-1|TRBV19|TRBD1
TGTGCCAGTAGTCTCGGGACAGGGGCTCAAGGCTACAATGAGCAGTTCTTC
CASSLGTGAQGYNEQFF
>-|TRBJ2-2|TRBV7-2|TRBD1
TGTGCCAGCAGCCAAGACAGGGCTGCCGGGGAGCTGTTTTTT
CASSQDRAAGELFF
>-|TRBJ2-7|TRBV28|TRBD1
TGTGCCAGCAGTTACTACGGGACAGGGTACTACGAGCAGTACTTC
CASSYYGTGYYEQYF
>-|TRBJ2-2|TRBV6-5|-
TGTGCCAGCATAGTAGGAGGGGCGGGCACCGGGGAGCTGTTTTTT
CASIVGGAGTGELFF
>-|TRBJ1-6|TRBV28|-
TGTGCCAGCAGGGCCCAGGGAGGGTCACCCCTCCACTTT
CASRAQGGSPLHF
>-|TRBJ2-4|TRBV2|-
TGTGCCAGCAGTGAAGAGCAAGTGGGCCAAAACATTCAGTACTTC
CASSEEQVGQNIQYF
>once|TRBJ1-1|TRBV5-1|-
TGCGCCAGCAGCCCCTTACAGGGGAACACTGAAGCTTTCTTT
CASSPLQGNTEAFF
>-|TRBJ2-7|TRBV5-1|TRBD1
TGCGCCAGCAGCTTGGGACAGGGGGCCCACGAGCAGTACTTC
CASSLGQGAHEQYF
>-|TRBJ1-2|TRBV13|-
TGTGCCAGCAGCTTAAACGGGGCGCGGGCGGGAGCGGGCTTC
CASSLNGARAGAGF
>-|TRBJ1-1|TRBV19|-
TGTGCCAGTAGTATACCAGGGATAGGCACTGAAGCTTTCTTT
CASSIPGIGTEAFF
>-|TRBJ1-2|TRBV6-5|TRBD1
TGTGCCAGCAGCCGGGACAGTCGTTATGGCTACACCTTC
CASSRDSRYGYTF
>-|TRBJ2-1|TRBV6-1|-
TGTGCCAGCAGTGATATCCGGAGCGCCTACAATGAGCAGTTCTTC
CASSDIRSAYNEQFF
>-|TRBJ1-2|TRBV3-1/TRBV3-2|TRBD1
TGTGCCAGCAGCCAGGGACAGGGCAAAGGCTACACCTTC
CASSQGQGKGYTF
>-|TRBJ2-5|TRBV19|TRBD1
TGTGCCAGTAGCCAGGGGGCAAAAGAGACCCAGTACTTC
CASSQGAKETQYF
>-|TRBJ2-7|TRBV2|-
TGTGCCAGCACGGAGGGACGGCCCTACGAGCAGTACTTC
CASTEGRPYEQYF
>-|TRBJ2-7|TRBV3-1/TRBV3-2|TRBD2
TGTGCCAGCAGCCAAGGTCTAGCGGGCACCTACGAGCAGTACTTC
CASSQGLAGTYEQYF
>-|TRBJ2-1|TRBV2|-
TGTGCCAGCAGTGACAGCGGGCCTTTCAATGAGCAGTTCTTC
CASSDSGPFNEQFF
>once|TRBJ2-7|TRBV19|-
TGTGCCAGTAGTATCCCCCGGAGGGGTTCCCCCTACGAGCAGTACTTC
CASSIPRRGSPYEQYF
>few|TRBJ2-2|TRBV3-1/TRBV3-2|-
TGTGCCAGCACCCCACCTGTTGGTGGGAGTGGTGCCGGGGAGCTGTTTTTT
CASTPPVGGSGAGELFF
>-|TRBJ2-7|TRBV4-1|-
TGCGCCAGCAGCCAAGATTGGTGGACAGATTCCTACGAGCAGTACTTC
CASSQDWWTDSYEQYF
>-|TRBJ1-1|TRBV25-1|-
TGTGCCAGCAGTGAACAGGGCAACAATGAAGCTTTCTTT
CASSEQGNNEAFF
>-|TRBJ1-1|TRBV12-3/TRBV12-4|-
TGTGCCAGCAGTTTTTCTATGAACACTGAAGCTTTCTTT
CASSFSMNTEAFF
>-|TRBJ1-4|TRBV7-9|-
TGTGCCAGCAGCTTAGCGACAGGCTATGCAACTAATGAAAAACTGTTTTTT
CASSLATGYATNEKLFF
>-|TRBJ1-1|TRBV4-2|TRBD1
TGTGCCAGCAGCCGAGGAGTACAGGGGGTACCTGAAGCTTTCTTT
CASSRGVQGVPEAFF
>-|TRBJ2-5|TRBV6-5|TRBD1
TGTGCCAGCAGCTTGGCCATGGATGGACAGGAGTACTTC
CASSLAMDGQEYF
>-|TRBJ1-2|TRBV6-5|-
TGTGCCACCGAACAGGGTAGGGGCTATGGCTACACCTTC
CATEQGRGYGYTF